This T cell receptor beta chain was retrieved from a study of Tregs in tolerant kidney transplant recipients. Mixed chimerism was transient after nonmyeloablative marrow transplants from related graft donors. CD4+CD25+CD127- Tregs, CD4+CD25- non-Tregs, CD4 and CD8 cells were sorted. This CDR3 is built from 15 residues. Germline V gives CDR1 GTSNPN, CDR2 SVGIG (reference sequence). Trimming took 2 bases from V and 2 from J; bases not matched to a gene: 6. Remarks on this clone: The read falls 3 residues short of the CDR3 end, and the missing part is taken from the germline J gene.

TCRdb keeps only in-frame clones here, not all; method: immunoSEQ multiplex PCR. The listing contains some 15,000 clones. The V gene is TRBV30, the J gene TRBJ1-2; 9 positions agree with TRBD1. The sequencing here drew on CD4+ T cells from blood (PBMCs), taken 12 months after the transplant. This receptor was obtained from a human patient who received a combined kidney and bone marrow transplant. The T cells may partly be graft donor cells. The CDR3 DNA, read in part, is TGTGCCTGGAGTTTAACAGGGGGCGAAAACTATGGC. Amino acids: CAWSLTGGENYG. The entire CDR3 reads CAWSLTGGENYGYTF.